A selection of T cell receptor beta chains follows, all from one sample in a study of T cell changes during pregnancy in multiple sclerosis. Libraries were prepared by immunoSEQ multiplex PCR; TCRdb keeps only in-frame clonotypes and omits some of them. This sample has fewer than 85,000 clones, with just over 90% found just once. The material sequenced was peripheral blood, taken in the second trimester of pregnancy. These receptor sequences come from a female donor with multiple sclerosis, enrolled in a pregnancy study. The CDR3 runs from the conserved cysteine through the conserved F or W. The order of the fields is D gene, V gene, J gene, clone size, CDR3 DNA, CDR3 protein. A D gene is named only where the DNA matches it firmly. The size entry is marked missing in some rows and otherwise reads once, few, many or a size class.

TRBD1	TRBV25-1	TRBJ1-5	.	TGTGCCAGCAACCCGGACAGGGGTGTCCAGCCCCAGCATTTT	CASNPDRGVQPQHF
TRBD2	TRBV2	TRBJ2-7	.	TGTGCCAGCAGTGAAGATGGCGGGGGGGCTCTCTACGAGCAGTACTTC	CASSEDGGGALYEQYF
TRBD2	TRBV29-1	TRBJ2-7	.	TGCAGCGTTGAGACTAGCGGGAGTTACGAGCAGTACTTC	CSVETSGSYEQYF
TRBD1	TRBV7-7	TRBJ1-6	.	TGTGCTAGCAGCTTAACAGGGGCTGGTAATTCACCCCTCCACTTT	CASSLTGAGNSPLHF
.	TRBV29-1	TRBJ1-3	.	TGCAGCGTTGTGCCTGAGCGCTCTGGAAACACCATATATTTT	CSVVPERSGNTIYF
.	TRBV4-1	TRBJ1-4	.	TGCGCCAGCAGCCTCAGGATGATTAATGAAAAACTGTTTTTT	CASSLRMINEKLFF
TRBD1	TRBV6-1	TRBJ1-2	.	TGTGCCAGCAGAGTTGACAGGGGGGACGGCTACACCTTC	CASRVDRGDGYTF
TRBD2	TRBV7-9	TRBJ2-7	.	TGTGCCAGCAGCTTCTTAAGCGGGGTGAAGTACGAGCAGTACTTC	CASSFLSGVKYEQYF
.	TRBV6-6	TRBJ2-3	.	TGTGCCAGCAGTTACACTGTTAGTTCAGATACGCAGTATTTT	CASSYTVSSDTQYF
TRBD2	TRBV27	TRBJ2-7	.	TGTGCCGGAAGCGGGGGGGGCAATTGCGAGCAGTACTTC	CAGSGGGNCEQYF
TRBD1	TRBV15	TRBJ1-2	once	TGTGCCACCACCAAAAACAGGGGGTTCGTAACCTTC	CATTKNRGFVTF
.	TRBV7-9	TRBJ2-1	.	TGTGCCAGCAGCTTGCACAACAATGAGCAGTTCTTC	CASSLHNNEQFF
.	TRBV28	TRBJ1-2	.	TGTGCCAGCGGTCAAGGGGCGGATAGCTACACCTTC	CASGQGADSYTF
.	TRBV10-3	TRBJ2-5	.	TGTGCCATCAGTGGGTGGGGTGCGGGGACCCAGTACTTC	CAISGWGAGTQYF
.	TRBV6-5	TRBJ2-7	.	TGTGCCAGCAGGTTTCACAGGACAGCCTACGAGCAGTACTTC	CASRFHRTAYEQYF
.	TRBV29-1	TRBJ1-3	.	TGCAGCGCCACCCGGGGAACTGGAAACACCATATATTTT	CSATRGTGNTIYF
.	TRBV19	TRBJ2-2	.	TGTGCCAGCACGGAGGGGTCCTACACCGGGGAGCTGTTTTTT	CASTEGSYTGELFF
.	TRBV6-5	TRBJ1-1	.	TGTGCCAGCAGGTACAGGGAGGGGGACACTGAAGCTTTCTTT	CASRYREGDTEAFF
TRBD1	TRBV4-1	TRBJ1-3	.	TGCGCCAGCAGCCAAACTAGGACAGGGGGAAACACCATATATTTT	CASSQTRTGGNTIYF
.	TRBV25-1	TRBJ2-1	.	TGTGCCAGCCGTAAAACGGGCAATGAGCAGTTCTTC	CASRKTGNEQFF
.	TRBV29-1	TRBJ1-1	.	TGCAGCGGGCGGGGGGCCAACACTGAAGCTTTCTTT	CSGRGANTEAFF
TRBD2	TRBV7-9	TRBJ2-5	.	TGTGCCAGCAGCTCCTTGACTAGCGGGGGGCGGGGAGAGACCCAGTACTTC	CASSSLTSGGRGETQYF
.	TRBV2	TRBJ1-1	.	TGTGCCAGCAGTGAACAGGGATGGGTGAACACTGAAGCTTTCTTT	CASSEQGWVNTEAFF
.	TRBV6-5	TRBJ2-1	.	TGTGCCAGCAGCACATACAATGAGCAGTTCTTC	CASSTYNEQFF
.	TRBV7-3	TRBJ2-2	.	TGTGCCAGCAGCTTAACTCGGGGAAGGGCCACCGGGGAGCTGTTTTTT	CASSLTRGRATGELFF
TRBD1	TRBV27	TRBJ1-2	.	TGTGCCAGCAGAGCGGGACAGGGTCTCTATGGCTACACCTTC	CASRAGQGLYGYTF
TRBD2	TRBV4-1	TRBJ2-1	.	TGCGCCAGCAGCCAAGGACTAGCGGGGGGGCAGGGCAATGAGCAGTTCTTC	CASSQGLAGGQGNEQFF
.	TRBV6-1	TRBJ2-5	.	TGTGCCAGCAGTGGTTTAGGGAGTTCCCAAGAGACCCAGTACTTC	CASSGLGSSQETQYF
.	TRBV4-1	TRBJ2-7	.	TGCGCCAGCAGCCAGATGGGGGGAACCTACGAGCAGTACTTC	CASSQMGGTYEQYF
TRBD2	TRBV7-6	TRBJ2-3	.	TGTGCCAGCAGCTTAGAGGGACTAGCGGGCACAGATACGCAGTATTTT	CASSLEGLAGTDTQYF
.	TRBV9	TRBJ1-1	.	TGTGCCAGCAACGATCCTGGGGCGAACACTGAAGCTTTCTTT	CASNDPGANTEAFF
.	TRBV7-6	TRBJ2-1	.	TGTGCCAGCAGCCCCTACAACGCGGGCAGCTCCTACAATGAGCAGTTCTTC	CASSPYNAGSSYNEQFF
.	TRBV6-5	TRBJ2-2	.	TGTGCCAGCAGTTCCTTCGGAGGGGCCACCGGGGAGCTGTTTTTT	CASSSFGGATGELFF
.	TRBV5-4	TRBJ2-1	once	TGTGCCAGCAGCTTGGGACAGGTATCCTACAATGAGCAGTTCTTC	CASSLGQVSYNEQFF
TRBD2	TRBV4-1	TRBJ2-7	.	TGCGCCAGCAGCCAAACCCGTAAACGGGGGGACGGCATGGAGCAGTACTTC	CASSQTRKRGDGMEQYF
TRBD1	TRBV5-8	TRBJ1-1	.	TGTGCCAGCAGCCTCGACAGGGTCCAAGCTTTCTTT	CASSLDRVQAFF
.	TRBV11-2	TRBJ1-4	.	TGTGCCAGCAGGCAGATATTTAATGAAAAACTGTTTTTT	CASRQIFNEKLFF
.	TRBV4-1	TRBJ2-7	.	TGCGCCAGCAGCCAAGCACTGGGGCCCTACGAGCAGTACTTC	CASSQALGPYEQYF
TRBD1	TRBV19	TRBJ2-2	.	TGTGCCAGTAGGAGAACAGGGGCCGGGGAGCTGTTTTTT	CASRRTGAGELFF
TRBD2	TRBV2	TRBJ2-3	.	TGTGCCAGCAGTGTCGGGGGGGGCACAGATACGCAGTATTTT	CASSVGGGTDTQYF
TRBD1	TRBV7-8	TRBJ1-3	.	TGTGCCAGCAGTTTTACCGGGACAGCTGGAAACACCATATATTTT	CASSFTGTAGNTIYF
TRBD2	TRBV11-3	TRBJ2-3	.	TGTGCCAGCAGCTTTAACGCGGGGGGAAGCACAGATACGCAGTATTTT	CASSFNAGGSTDTQYF
.	TRBV7-8	TRBJ1-1	.	TGTGCCAGCAGCCATGAGGAAAGCCTCAGAGCTTTCTTT	CASSHEESLRAFF
.	TRBV7-9	TRBJ1-6	once	TGTGCCAGCAGCTTAGCGAACAGAAATTCACCCCTCCACTTT	CASSLANRNSPLHF
TRBD2	TRBV5-1	TRBJ2-7	.	TGCGCCAGCAGCTTGGACAAAGCGGGGAACTCCTACGAGCAGTACTTC	CASSLDKAGNSYEQYF